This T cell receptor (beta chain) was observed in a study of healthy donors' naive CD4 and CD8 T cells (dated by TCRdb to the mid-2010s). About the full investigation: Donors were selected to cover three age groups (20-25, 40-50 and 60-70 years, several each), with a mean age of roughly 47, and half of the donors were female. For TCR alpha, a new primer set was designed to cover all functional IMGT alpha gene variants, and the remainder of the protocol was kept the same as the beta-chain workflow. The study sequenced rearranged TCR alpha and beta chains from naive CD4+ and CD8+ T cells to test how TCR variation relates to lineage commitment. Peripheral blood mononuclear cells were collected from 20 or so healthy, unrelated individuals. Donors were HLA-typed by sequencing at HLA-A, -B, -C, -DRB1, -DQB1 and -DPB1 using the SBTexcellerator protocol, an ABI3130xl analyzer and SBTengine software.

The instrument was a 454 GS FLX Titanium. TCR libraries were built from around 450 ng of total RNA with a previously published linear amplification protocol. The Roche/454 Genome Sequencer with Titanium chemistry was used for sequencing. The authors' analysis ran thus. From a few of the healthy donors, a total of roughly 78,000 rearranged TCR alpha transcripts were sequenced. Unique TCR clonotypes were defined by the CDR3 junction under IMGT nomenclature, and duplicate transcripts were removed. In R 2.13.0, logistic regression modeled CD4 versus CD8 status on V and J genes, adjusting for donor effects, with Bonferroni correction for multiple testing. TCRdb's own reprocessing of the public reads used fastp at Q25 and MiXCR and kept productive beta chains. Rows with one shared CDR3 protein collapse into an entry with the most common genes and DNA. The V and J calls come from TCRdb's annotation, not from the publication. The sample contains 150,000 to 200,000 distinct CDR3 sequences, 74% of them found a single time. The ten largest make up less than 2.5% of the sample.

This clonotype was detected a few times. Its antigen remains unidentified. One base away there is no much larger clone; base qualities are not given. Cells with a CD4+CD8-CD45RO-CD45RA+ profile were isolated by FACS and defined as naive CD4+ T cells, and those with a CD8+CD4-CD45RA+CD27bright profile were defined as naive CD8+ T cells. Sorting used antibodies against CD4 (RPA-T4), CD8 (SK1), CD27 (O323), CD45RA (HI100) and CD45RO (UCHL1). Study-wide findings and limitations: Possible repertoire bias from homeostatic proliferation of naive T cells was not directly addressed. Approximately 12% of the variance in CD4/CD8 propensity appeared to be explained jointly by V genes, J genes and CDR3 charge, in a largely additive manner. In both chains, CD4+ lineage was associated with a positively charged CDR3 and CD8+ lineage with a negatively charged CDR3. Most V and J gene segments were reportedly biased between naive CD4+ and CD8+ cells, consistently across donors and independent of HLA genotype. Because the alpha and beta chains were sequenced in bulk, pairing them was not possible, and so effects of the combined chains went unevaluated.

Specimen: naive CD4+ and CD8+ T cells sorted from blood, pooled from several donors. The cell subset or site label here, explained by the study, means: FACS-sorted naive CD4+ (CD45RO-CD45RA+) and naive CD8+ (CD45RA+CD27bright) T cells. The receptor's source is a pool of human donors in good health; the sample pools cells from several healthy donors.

The base sequence is TGCGCCAGCAGCTCGGACAGGGGTCGTACAGATACGCAGTATTTT. The translation is CASSSDRGRTDTQYF. Recombination connected TRBV5-1 to TRBJ2-3; 9 nucleotides in the junction match TRBD1. V has 3 bases trimmed and J has 3 bases trimmed; junction bases matching no gene number 5. CDR1 and CDR2 are drawn from the germline V gene: SGHRS, YFSETQ. CDR3 length: 15 amino acids, cysteine to phenylalanine. Only CDR3 DNA remains: 45 bases, in frame from the first base.